Detailed here is one T cell receptor (beta chain). What it recognizes is unknown. The method was immunoSEQ multiplex PCR; TCRdb's version includes in-frame clones alone and lacks a portion of them. The sample records about 65,000 clones, more than 75% being singletons. The sample is drawn from a study of lymphopenia after photon versus proton radiotherapy. The study, taken as a whole, reports: Oligoclonal CD8+ Temra expansion after nadir drove photon patients' diversity drop. Relative stability marked proton patients; photon patients lost diversity and naive cells.

The sequence came from an elderly man with esophageal cancer. The source was peripheral blood, collected from a patient treated with proton-based radiotherapy.

This chain's CDR3 is CASSLVSAGWADEQYF. CDR3 in DNA: TGTGCCAGCAGCTTAGTATCCGCAGGGTGGGCCGACGAGCAGTACTTC. The chain is built from TRBV7-2 and TRBJ2-7, with D possibly TRBD1 on 5 matching bases. The CDR3 is made up of 16 amino acids. Per the germline V gene, CDR1 is SGHTA and CDR2 is FQGNSA. Trimming stripped 1 base from V and 5 bases from J, with 18 bases between. Using reference TRBV7-2 and TRBJ2-7 for the parts outside the CDR3, the full variable domain is GAGVSQSPSNKVTEKGKDVELRCDPISGHTALYWYRQSLGQGLEFLIYFQGNSAPDKSGLPSDRFSAERTGGSVSTLTIQRTQQEDSAVYLCASSLVSAGWADEQYFGPGTRLTVT.